This TCR beta chain is from a study of T cell responses to AZD1222 COVID-19 vaccine. Findings and caveats of the study: Two doses of AZD1222 preceded a rise in Spike-specific TCR breadth and depth. Close to half of spike-specific TCRs reportedly recognize unmutated variant regions. Samples come after the peak T cell response, not at day 14.

Looked up from germline, CDR1 is SGHVS and CDR2 is FQNEAQ. Trimming took 5 bases from V and 6 from J; bases not matched to a gene: 10. This CDR3 spans 15 amino acids. Profiled with immunoSEQ multiplex PCR; TCRdb holds only in-frame clones, not every one. The sample contains 150,000 to 200,000 clones, around 89% of which appear only once. In regard to this clone: What it binds is not known.

This specimen consisted of peripheral blood, obtained 28 days after the second AZD1222 dose. This TCR derives from an adult who received the AZD1222 COVID-19 vaccine. This chain connects TRBV7-8 to TRBJ1-2; 9 nucleotides agree with TRBD1. The DNA for the CDR3 is TGTGCCAGCAGCCCCGAACCGGGACAGGGACATGGCTACACCTTC. Translation: CASSPEPGQGHGYTF.